A selection of T cell receptor beta chains follows, all from one sample in a study of long-term antiretroviral therapy in people with HIV. Profiling relied on immunoSEQ multiplex PCR, and the TCRdb table lists in-frame clones only, not all of them. This table holds around 30,000 clones, over 75% found once. The specimen was unsorted PBMCs, collected 0.5 years after starting antiretroviral therapy. These receptors were collected from a young woman with HIV. The CDR3 runs from the conserved cysteine through the conserved F or W. Fields, in order: V gene, clone size, D gene, J gene, CDR3 length, CDR3 DNA, CDR3 protein. D genes are given only for firm matches. The size of a clone is reported for some rows only, either as once, few or many, or as a class for expanded clones.

V gene: TRBV7-9
clone size: NA
D gene: TRBD2
J gene: TRBJ2-7
CDR3 length: 17
CDR3 DNA: TGTGCCAGCAGCTCCCACCAAACTAGCGGGACCGCCTACGAGCAGTACTTC
CDR3 protein: CASSSHQTSGTAYEQYF

V gene: TRBV29-1
clone size: NA
D gene: TRBD2
J gene: TRBJ2-1
CDR3 length: 15
CDR3 DNA: TGCAGCGTTGATGGTAGCGGGAGGGACTACAATGAGCAGTTCTTC
CDR3 protein: CSVDGSGRDYNEQFF

V gene: TRBV11-3
clone size: few
D gene: NA
J gene: TRBJ2-7
CDR3 length: 14
CDR3 DNA: TGTGCCAGCAGCCGGGACCCTAGCTCCTACGAGCAGTACTTC
CDR3 protein: CASSRDPSSYEQYF

V gene: TRBV6-1
clone size: NA
D gene: NA
J gene: TRBJ2-1
CDR3 length: 15
CDR3 DNA: TGTGCCAGCAGTTCCGACAGAGGGGCCTACAATGAGCAGTTCTTC
CDR3 protein: CASSSDRGAYNEQFF

V gene: TRBV2
clone size: NA
D gene: TRBD2
J gene: TRBJ2-7
CDR3 length: 14
CDR3 DNA: TGTGCCAGCAGTGCAGGGAGGGTCTCCTACGAGCAGTACTTC
CDR3 protein: CASSAGRVSYEQYF

V gene: TRBV27
clone size: NA
D gene: NA
J gene: TRBJ1-4
CDR3 length: 15
CDR3 DNA: TGTGCCAGCAGTCCCCGAGAGCCGGGTAATGAAAAACTGTTTTTT
CDR3 protein: CASSPREPGNEKLFF

V gene: TRBV7-8
clone size: NA
D gene: NA
J gene: TRBJ2-7
CDR3 length: 16
CDR3 DNA: TGTGCCAGCAGCTTTTTATTGGGGGGCGCACCCCACGAGCAGTACTTC
CDR3 protein: CASSFLLGGAPHEQYF

V gene: TRBV15
clone size: NA
D gene: NA
J gene: TRBJ2-2
CDR3 length: 15
CDR3 DNA: TGTGCCACCAGTAGGTTCCCAGAAAACACCGGGGAGCTGTTTTTT
CDR3 protein: CATSRFPENTGELFF

V gene: TRBV27
clone size: NA
D gene: NA
J gene: TRBJ1-2
CDR3 length: 14
CDR3 DNA: TGTGCCAGCAGTTTTTCTAGGGGCGACTATGGCTACACCTTC
CDR3 protein: CASSFSRGDYGYTF

V gene: TRBV7-3
clone size: NA
D gene: TRBD1
J gene: TRBJ2-1
CDR3 length: 17
CDR3 DNA: TGTGCCAGCAGCTTAGGGGACCTGGGGACAGCCAACAATGAGCAGTTCTTC
CDR3 protein: CASSLGDLGTANNEQFF

V gene: TRBV6-1
clone size: NA
D gene: TRBD1
J gene: TRBJ1-6
CDR3 length: 15
CDR3 DNA: TGTGCCAGCAGTGAAGTTGGGACAGGGAATTCACCCCTCCACTTT
CDR3 protein: CASSEVGTGNSPLHF

V gene: TRBV27
clone size: NA
D gene: NA
J gene: TRBJ1-2
CDR3 length: 14
CDR3 DNA: TGTGCCAGCAGTTTTAACATCCAGACCTATGGCTACACCTTC
CDR3 protein: CASSFNIQTYGYTF

V gene: TRBV7-6
clone size: NA
D gene: TRBD2
J gene: TRBJ2-7
CDR3 length: 16
CDR3 DNA: TGTGCCAGCAGCCGGGGGGGAACACTGAGCTCCTACGAGCAGTACTTC
CDR3 protein: CASSRGGTLSSYEQYF

V gene: TRBV5-1
clone size: NA
D gene: TRBD2
J gene: TRBJ2-7
CDR3 length: 15
CDR3 DNA: TGCGCCAGCAGCTTGTCGTCTAGCGGCTCCTACGAGCAGTACTTC
CDR3 protein: CASSLSSSGSYEQYF

V gene: TRBV6-5
clone size: once
D gene: NA
J gene: TRBJ2-5
CDR3 length: 14
CDR3 DNA: TGTGCCAGCAGTTACTCGGTTGGGCAAGAGACCCAGTACTTC
CDR3 protein: CASSYSVGQETQYF

V gene: TRBV9
clone size: NA
D gene: NA
J gene: TRBJ1-3
CDR3 length: 16
CDR3 DNA: TGTGCCAGCAGCGTAAACAGCCCGTTAACTGGAAACACCATATATTTT
CDR3 protein: CASSVNSPLTGNTIYF